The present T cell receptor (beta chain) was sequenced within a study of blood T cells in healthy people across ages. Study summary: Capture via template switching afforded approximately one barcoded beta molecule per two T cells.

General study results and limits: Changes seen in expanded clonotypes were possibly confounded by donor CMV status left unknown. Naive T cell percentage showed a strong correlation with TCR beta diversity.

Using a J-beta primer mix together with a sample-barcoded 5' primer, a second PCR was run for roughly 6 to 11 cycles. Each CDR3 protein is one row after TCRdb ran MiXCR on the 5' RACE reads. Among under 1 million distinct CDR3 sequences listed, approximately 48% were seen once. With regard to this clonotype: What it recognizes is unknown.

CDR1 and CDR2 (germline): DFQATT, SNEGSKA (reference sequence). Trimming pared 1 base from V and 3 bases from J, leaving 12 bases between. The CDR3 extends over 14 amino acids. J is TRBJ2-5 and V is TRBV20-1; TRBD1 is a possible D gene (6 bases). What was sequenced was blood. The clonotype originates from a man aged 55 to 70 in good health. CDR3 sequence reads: CSARVGGGKETQYF. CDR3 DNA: TGCAGTGCTAGAGTTGGGGGCGGTAAAGAGACCCAGTACTTC.